Listed below are T cell receptor beta chains from one sample, sequenced in a study of shared clonotypes between healthy human individuals. Sequenced by immunoSEQ multiplex PCR; TCRdb stores in-frame clones only, minus some. The sample includes hundreds of thousands of clones, roughly 96% of them seen just once. The sample was naive CD8+ T cells sorted from blood. These receptors originate from a man aged 30 to 39 in good health. Each CDR3 is given with its conserved first and last residue. Each record gives: V gene, D gene, J gene, clone size, CDR3 protein, CDR3 DNA. A D gene is named only where the DNA matches it firmly. Clone size appears in some rows only: once, few, many, or a class for an expanded clone.

>TRBV28|NA|TRBJ2-7|NA
CASSPGAPSYEQYF
TGTGCCAGCAGTCCGGGCGCGCCCTCCTACGAGCAGTACTTC
>TRBV27|NA|TRBJ2-1|NA
CASRRGNEQFF
TGTGCCAGCAGGAGGGGCAATGAGCAGTTCTTC
>TRBV6-5|NA|TRBJ1-5|NA
CASSYSMGLPQHF
TGTGCCAGCAGTTACTCGATGGGGTTGCCCCAGCATTTT
>TRBV27|TRBD1|TRBJ2-7|NA
CASSFTRTGKYEQYF
TGTGCCAGCAGCTTCACCCGGACAGGGAAGTACGAGCAGTACTTC
>TRBV5-4|TRBD2|TRBJ2-7|NA
CASSPGLAGEQYF
TGTGCCAGCAGCCCCGGACTAGCGGGAGAGCAGTACTTC
>TRBV19|NA|TRBJ2-2|NA
CASSIARGGNTGELFF
TGTGCCAGTAGTATAGCTCGGGGCGGAAACACCGGGGAGCTGTTTTTT
>TRBV9|TRBD1|TRBJ2-7|once
CASSVGVGQGYEQYF
TGTGCCAGCAGCGTGGGGGTGGGACAGGGCTACGAGCAGTACTTC
>TRBV29-1|NA|TRBJ1-1|NA
CSVDRQSGTEAFF
TGCAGCGTTGATCGGCAGAGTGGGACTGAAGCTTTCTTT
>TRBV28|NA|TRBJ1-5|NA
CASVRSAFNQPQHF
TGTGCCAGCGTAAGGTCAGCATTCAATCAGCCCCAGCATTTT
>TRBV27|NA|TRBJ2-2|NA
CASSPTSYENTGELFF
TGTGCCAGCAGTCCCACCAGTTACGAGAACACCGGGGAGCTGTTTTTT
>TRBV11-3|NA|TRBJ1-1|NA
CASSFGSQGAFF
TGTGCCAGCAGCTTTGGCAGCCAGGGAGCTTTCTTT
>TRBV7-6|NA|TRBJ2-3|NA
CASSLAWGSTDTQYF
TGTGCCAGCAGCTTAGCGTGGGGATCCACAGATACGCAGTATTTT
>TRBV7-9|NA|TRBJ1-1|NA
CASSLDRIGAFF
TGTGCCAGCAGCTTAGATAGAATTGGGGCTTTCTTT
>TRBV25-1|NA|TRBJ1-1|NA
CASSESGLGRTEAFF
TGTGCCAGCAGTGAGTCAGGGTTGGGGCGCACTGAAGCTTTCTTT
>TRBV27|NA|TRBJ2-1|NA
CASSPPLGPRDEQFF
TGTGCCAGCAGTCCCCCGTTAGGGCCGAGGGATGAGCAGTTCTTC
>TRBV7-8|NA|TRBJ1-5|once
CASSLVGNSNQPQHF
TGTGCCAGCAGCTTAGTTGGCAATAGCAATCAGCCCCAGCATTTT
>TRBV7-9|TRBD1|TRBJ2-6|NA
CASSLGDRGTLSGANVLTF
TGTGCCAGCAGCTTAGGGGACAGGGGCACCCTAAGTGGGGCCAACGTCCTGACTTTC
>TRBV2|NA|TRBJ1-4|NA
CASSEEGAPNEKLFF
TGTGCCAGCAGTGAAGAAGGAGCACCTAATGAAAAACTGTTTTTT
>TRBV7-9|NA|TRBJ2-1|NA
CASSSFPGEQFF
TGTGCCAGCAGCTCCTTCCCCGGTGAGCAGTTCTTC
>TRBV7-7|TRBD2|TRBJ2-1|few
CASSLAGTSGSYNEQFF
TGTGCCAGCAGCTTAGCGGGGACTAGCGGGTCTTACAATGAGCAGTTCTTC
>TRBV28|TRBD1|TRBJ2-4|NA
CASSPTGVKNIQYF
TGTGCCAGCAGTCCTACAGGGGTCAAAAACATTCAGTACTTC
>TRBV27|TRBD1|TRBJ1-2|NA
CASRGQGAGYTF
TGTGCCAGCCGTGGGCAGGGGGCAGGCTACACCTTC
>TRBV6-1|NA|TRBJ2-7|once
CASAQGHEQYF
TGTGCCAGTGCCCAGGGACACGAGCAGTACTTC
>TRBV19|TRBD1|TRBJ2-3|NA
CASSIDPTGLGTDTQYF
TGTGCCAGTAGTATAGACCCGACAGGGTTAGGTACAGATACGCAGTATTTT
>TRBV4-1|NA|TRBJ2-1|NA
CASSQELTSYNEQFF
TGCGCCAGCAGCCAGGAGCTGACCTCCTACAATGAGCAGTTCTTC
>TRBV2|TRBD1|TRBJ1-3|NA
CASSGTDGNTIYF
TGTGCCAGCTCCGGGACAGATGGAAACACCATATATTTT
>TRBV6-6|NA|TRBJ2-1|NA
CASSQPATEQFF
TGTGCCAGCAGTCAGCCAGCTACTGAGCAGTTCTTC
>TRBV4-1|TRBD2|TRBJ2-7|NA
CASSQEAGGDYEQYF
TGCGCCAGCAGCCAAGAGGCGGGGGGAGACTACGAGCAGTACTTC
>TRBV9|TRBD1|TRBJ2-2|NA
CASSVEGAAGELFF
TGTGCCAGCAGCGTAGAGGGGGCGGCCGGGGAGCTGTTTTTT
>TRBV28|NA|TRBJ1-2|NA
CASSLVTTGHGYTF
TGTGCCAGCAGTTTAGTCACGACAGGTCATGGCTACACCTTC
>TRBV6-5|TRBD2|TRBJ2-7|NA
CASSSGSFNEQYF
TGTGCCAGCAGTAGCGGGAGTTTCAACGAGCAGTACTTC
>TRBV30|NA|TRBJ2-7|NA
CAWSVRGIKSEQYF
TGTGCCTGGAGTGTAAGAGGGATTAAAAGCGAGCAGTACTTC
>TRBV28|NA|TRBJ2-7|NA
CATQGGDGYEQYF
TGTGCCACTCAGGGGGGAGATGGTTACGAGCAGTACTTC
>TRBV27|NA|TRBJ1-2|NA
CASSPTRGSNGYTF
TGTGCCAGCAGCCCTACCAGGGGATCTAATGGCTACACCTTC
>TRBV28|TRBD2|TRBJ2-7|few
CASTGGLAAPYEQYF
TGTGCCAGCACCGGGGGACTAGCGGCCCCCTACGAGCAGTACTTC
>TRBV19|NA|TRBJ1-5|NA
CASSIAVSQQPQHF
TGTGCCAGTAGTATAGCAGTTTCTCAGCAGCCCCAGCATTTT
>TRBV18|TRBD2|TRBJ2-7|NA
CASSPGILTSGKLTYEQYF
TGTGCCAGCTCACCGGGCATCTTGACTAGCGGGAAATTAACCTACGAGCAGTACTTC
>TRBV14|NA|TRBJ1-3|once
CASSGWRGSGNTIYF
TGTGCCAGCAGCGGGTGGAGGGGCTCTGGAAACACCATATATTTT
>TRBV10-3|NA|TRBJ2-7|NA
CAISEFTSSGSYEQYF
TGTGCCATCAGTGAGTTTACGTCATCGGGCTCCTACGAGCAGTACTTC
>TRBV6-1|NA|TRBJ2-7|NA
CASRDSLYEQYF
TGTGCCAGCAGGGACAGCCTCTACGAGCAGTACTTC
>TRBV5-1|TRBD1|TRBJ2-7|NA
CASSLSGTGSHEQYF
TGCGCCAGCAGCTTGTCCGGGACAGGGAGCCACGAGCAGTACTTC
>TRBV15|NA|TRBJ2-7|NA
CATSSFSGVEQYF
TGTGCCACCAGCTCGTTCTCAGGGGTAGAGCAGTACTTC
>TRBV5-4|TRBD1|TRBJ1-1|NA
CASTTDRGRTEAFF
TGTGCCAGCACCACGGACAGGGGGAGGACTGAAGCTTTCTTT
>TRBV7-2|NA|TRBJ2-1|NA
CASSPDRYNEQFF
TGTGCCAGCAGCCCTGACAGATACAATGAGCAGTTCTTC
>TRBV27|TRBD1|TRBJ1-2|NA
CASNEAGTGYGYTF
TGTGCCAGCAACGAAGCCGGGACAGGGTACGGCTACACCTTC
>TRBV4-1|TRBD1|TRBJ1-5|NA
CASSQPGQGIRPQHF
TGCGCCAGCAGCCAACCAGGACAGGGGATAAGGCCCCAGCATTTT
>TRBV5-1|NA|TRBJ1-1|NA
CASSLGLENTEAFF
TGCGCCAGCAGCTTGGGACTGGAGAACACTGAAGCTTTCTTT
>TRBV5-1|NA|TRBJ2-6|NA
CASSSPGGSGANVLTF
TGCGCCAGCAGCTCCCCCGGGGGTTCTGGGGCCAACGTCCTGACTTTC
>TRBV27|NA|TRBJ1-4|NA
CASSLLGDNEKLFF
TGTGCCAGCAGTTTATTAGGGGATAATGAAAAACTGTTTTTT
>TRBV11-2|NA|TRBJ2-3|NA
CASSLGTATSTDTQYF
TGTGCCAGCAGCTTAGGAACAGCCACTAGCACAGATACGCAGTATTTT
>TRBV7-2|NA|TRBJ2-1|NA
CASSVDRGFNEQFF
TGTGCCAGCAGCGTAGATCGAGGATTCAATGAGCAGTTCTTC